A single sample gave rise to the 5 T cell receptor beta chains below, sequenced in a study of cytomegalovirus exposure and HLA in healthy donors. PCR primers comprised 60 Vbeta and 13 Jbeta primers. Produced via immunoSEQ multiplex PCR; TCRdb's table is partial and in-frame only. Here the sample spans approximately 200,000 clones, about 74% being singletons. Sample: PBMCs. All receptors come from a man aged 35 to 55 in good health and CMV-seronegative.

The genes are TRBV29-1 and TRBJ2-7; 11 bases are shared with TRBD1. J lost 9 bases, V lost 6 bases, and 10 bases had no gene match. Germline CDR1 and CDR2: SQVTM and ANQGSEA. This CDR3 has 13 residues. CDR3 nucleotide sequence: TGCAGCGTAAGGACAGGGGGCGGTGGTAGGCAGTACTTC. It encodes CSVRTGGGGRQYF.

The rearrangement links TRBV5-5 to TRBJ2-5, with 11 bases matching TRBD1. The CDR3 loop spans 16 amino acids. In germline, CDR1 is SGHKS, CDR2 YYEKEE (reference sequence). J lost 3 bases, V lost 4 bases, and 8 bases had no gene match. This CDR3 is CASSRSRGQGEETQYF. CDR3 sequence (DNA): TGTGCCAGCAGCAGAAGTAGGGGACAGGGGGAAGAGACCCAGTACTTC.

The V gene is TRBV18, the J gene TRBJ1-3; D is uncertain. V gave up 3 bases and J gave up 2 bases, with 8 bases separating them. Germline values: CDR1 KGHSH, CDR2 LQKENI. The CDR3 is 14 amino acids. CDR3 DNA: TGTGCCAGCTCACCGCGAGGAGCTGGAAACACCATATATTTT. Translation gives CASSPRGAGNTIYF.

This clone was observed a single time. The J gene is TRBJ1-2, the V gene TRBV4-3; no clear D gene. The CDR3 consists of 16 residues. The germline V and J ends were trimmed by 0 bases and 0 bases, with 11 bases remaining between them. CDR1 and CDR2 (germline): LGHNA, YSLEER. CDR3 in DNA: TGCGCCAGCAGCCAAGACGGAAGAGGTGCTAACTATGGCTACACCTTC. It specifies CASSQDGRGANYGYTF.

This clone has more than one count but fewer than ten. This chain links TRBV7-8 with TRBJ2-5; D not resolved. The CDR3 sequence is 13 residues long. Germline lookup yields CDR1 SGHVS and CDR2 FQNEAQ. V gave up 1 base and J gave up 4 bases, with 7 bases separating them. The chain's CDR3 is CASSLGLLETQYF. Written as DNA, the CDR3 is TGTGCCAGCAGCTTAGGGCTTTTAGAGACCCAGTACTTC.